In its sample, the clone carrying this TCR beta chain was seen many times. Its antigen remains unidentified. This sample was taken from a study of post-analysis software for immune sequencing data. Study-wide background: Some patients lacked subtype; others had relapsing-remitting, secondary progressive or progressive-relapsing disease.

Built from TCR beta cDNA, the libraries had unique molecular identifiers in them. Approximately 500,000 cDNA molecules were obtained per 1 to 10 million input T cells. TCRdb analysed the PCR reads with MiXCR anew, one entry per CDR3 protein. The top ten hold about 7.6% of the sample, which has hundreds of thousands of distinct CDR3 sequences, less than 40% seen once. CDR1 SQVTM and CDR2 ANQGSEA come from the germline V gene. V lost 3 bases and J lost 3, with 14 bases in between. The CDR3 is 14 amino acids. Study-wide points: People with multiple sclerosis had a significantly lower normalized Chao1 diversity than controls did. Strong co-clustering by F measure was evident for samples that had been prepared in the same batch. In patients, TRBV5-6, TRBV5-1 and TRBV20-1 belonged to several TRBV segments found more frequently than in controls.

This clonotype originated in a girl aged 2 to 9 with multiple sclerosis. This chain connects TRBV29-1 to TRBJ1-2, with D possibly matching TRBD1 (6 bases). Sequencing used blood. CDR3 protein: CSVDRGGADYGYTF. CDR3 nucleotides: TGCAGCGTTGATAGGGGGGGCGCCGACTATGGCTACACCTTC.